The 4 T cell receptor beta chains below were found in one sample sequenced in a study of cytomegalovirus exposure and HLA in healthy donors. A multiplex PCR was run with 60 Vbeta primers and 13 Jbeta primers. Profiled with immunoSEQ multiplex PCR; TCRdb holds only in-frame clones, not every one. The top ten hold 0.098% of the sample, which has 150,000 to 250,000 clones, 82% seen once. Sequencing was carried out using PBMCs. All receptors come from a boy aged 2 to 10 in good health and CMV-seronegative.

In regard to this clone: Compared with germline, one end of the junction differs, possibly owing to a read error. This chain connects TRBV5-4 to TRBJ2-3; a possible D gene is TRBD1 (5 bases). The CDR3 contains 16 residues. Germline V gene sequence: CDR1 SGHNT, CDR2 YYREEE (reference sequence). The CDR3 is CASSDASRVATDTRYF. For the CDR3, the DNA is TGTGCCAGCAGCGACGCCAGCAGGGTGGCGACAGATACGCGGTATTTT.

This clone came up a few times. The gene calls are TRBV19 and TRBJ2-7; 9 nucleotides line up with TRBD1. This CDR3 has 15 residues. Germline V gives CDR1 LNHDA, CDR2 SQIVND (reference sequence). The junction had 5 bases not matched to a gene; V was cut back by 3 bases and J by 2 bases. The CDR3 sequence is CASSMGDRAAYEQYF. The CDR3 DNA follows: TGTGCCAGTAGTATGGGGGACAGGGCCGCCTACGAGCAGTACTTC.

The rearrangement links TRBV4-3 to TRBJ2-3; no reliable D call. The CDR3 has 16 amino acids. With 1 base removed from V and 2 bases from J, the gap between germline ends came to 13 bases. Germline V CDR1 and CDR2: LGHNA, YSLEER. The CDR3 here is CASSQVRTLPTDTQYF. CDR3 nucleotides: TGCGCCAGCAGCCAAGTTCGAACGCTACCCACAGATACGCAGTATTTT.

CDR3 in DNA: TGTGCCAGCAGTAGGGCTAGCGGGGAAGAGACCCAGTACTTC. It codes for CASSRASGEETQYF. This chain links TRBV2 with TRBJ2-5, with 9 positions matching TRBD2. J lost 3 bases, V lost 5 bases, and 4 bases had no gene match. The CDR3 totals 14 residues. Germline V CDR1 and CDR2: SNHLY, FYNNEI.